The sequence of this T cell receptor beta chain was determined in a study of control samples from healthy donors and cancer patients. The length of the CDR3 is 14 residues. Germline CDR1 LGHDT, CDR2 YNNKEL (reference sequence). Trimming pared 1 base from V and 2 bases from J, leaving 9 bases between. Sequencing was performed with immunoSEQ multiplex PCR; in TCRdb, only in-frame clones are kept and a portion is missing. This table has 75,000 to 95,000 clones, nearly 90% appearing once. This receptor was obtained from a woman in her fifties or sixties in good health. V and J are TRBV3-1 (or the pseudogene TRBV3-2) and TRBJ2-7, with unresolved D. Sequenced: blood. CDR3 sequence (DNA): TGTGCCAGCAGCCAAGGGACGCTCCCCTACGAGCAGTACTTC. This translates into CASSQGTLPYEQYF.